Sequencing of this T cell receptor (beta chain) was carried out in a study of blood T cell repertoires in COVID-19. Background on the study: Both acute and convalescent COVID-19 samples were obtained from the United States, Italy and Spain. Sample material is recorded as cDNA or gDNA derived from T cells, B-cell-depleted T cells, or PBMCs.

Per the authors' pipeline: Cell counts per sample came from amplifying reference gene primers. Method: immunoSEQ multiplex PCR; TCRdb's copy keeps in-frame clones and lacks some. V, J and clone size are those of that table, while D and trimming were read from the DNA. The sample comprises approximately 220,000 clones, about 80% of which are singletons, and about 2.5% rests with the top ten. The CDR3 loop spans 12 amino acids. V dropped 5 bases and J dropped 6 bases, with 11 bases sitting between them. The germline V gene has CDR1 LNHDA and CDR2 SQIVND (reference sequence). The receptor was derived from a woman aged 40 to 55 with active or convalescent COVID-19. The gene calls are TRBV19 and TRBJ2-7; D call uncertain. Sequenced sample: peripheral blood. CDR3 amino acids: CASSFVGSEQYF. The CDR3 DNA reads TGTGCCAGTAGTTTCGTCGGGTCCGAGCAGTACTTC.